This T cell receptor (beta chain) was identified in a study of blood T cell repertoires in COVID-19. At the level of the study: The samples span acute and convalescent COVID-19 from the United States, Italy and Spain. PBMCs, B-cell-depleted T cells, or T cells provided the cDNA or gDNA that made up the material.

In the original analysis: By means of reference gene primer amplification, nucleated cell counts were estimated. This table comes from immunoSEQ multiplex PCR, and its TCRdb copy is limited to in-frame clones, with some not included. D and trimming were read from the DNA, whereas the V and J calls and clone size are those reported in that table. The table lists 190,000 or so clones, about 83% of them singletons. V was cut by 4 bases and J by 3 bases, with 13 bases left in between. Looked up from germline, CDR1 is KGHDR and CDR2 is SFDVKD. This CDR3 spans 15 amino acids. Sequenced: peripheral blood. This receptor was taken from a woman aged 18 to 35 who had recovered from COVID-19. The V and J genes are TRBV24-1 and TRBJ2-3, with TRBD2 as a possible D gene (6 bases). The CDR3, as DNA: TGTGCCACCAGTGACCCGGGACTTAAAACAGATACGCAGTATTTT. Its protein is CATSDPGLKTDTQYF.